A single sample is the source of the 3 T cell receptor beta chains below, sequenced in a study of graft-versus-host responses after intestinal transplantation. The assay was immunoSEQ multiplex PCR, and TCRdb's table has in-frame clones only and misses some. The profile shows roughly 99,000 clones, about 91% of them singletons. These receptors' antigens are unknown. The sample in question was unstimulated CD4+ T cells sorted from spleen or lymph node cells, obtained before transplant. The receptor set was obtained from a human donor who was the organ donor for an intestinal transplant.

J is TRBJ1-2 and V is TRBV18, with 12 bases lining up with TRBD1. Germline-derived CDR1 and CDR2 are KGHSH and LQKENI. CDR3 length equals 15 residues. The junction had 3 bases not matched to a gene; V was cut back by 0 bases and J by 7 bases. The CDR3 here is CASSPPGQGAAGYTF. CDR3 bases: TGTGCCAGCTCACCACCGGGACAGGGGGCCGCTGGCTACACCTTC.

The chain joins TRBV6-5 to TRBJ1-5; tentative D call: TRBD1 (6 bases). This CDR3 region has 15 residues. Germline CDR1 reads MNHEY; CDR2 reads SVGAGI. V shed 4 bases and J shed 2 bases, with 12 bases lying between them. The CDR3 DNA reads TGTGCCAGCAGTTGGGGGCCAGGGGGCAATCAGCCCCAGCATTTT. It encodes CASSWGPGGNQPQHF.

V usage is TRBV2 and J usage is TRBJ1-5, with 10 nucleotides matching TRBD1. CDR3 length equals 15 residues. From germline, CDR1 is SNHLY and CDR2 FYNNEI. V lost 5 bases, J lost 3 bases, and 4 bases stayed unmatched. The CDR3 spells CASSLDRGINQPQHF. DNA of the CDR3: TGTGCCAGCAGTTTGGACAGGGGGATCAATCAGCCCCAGCATTTT.